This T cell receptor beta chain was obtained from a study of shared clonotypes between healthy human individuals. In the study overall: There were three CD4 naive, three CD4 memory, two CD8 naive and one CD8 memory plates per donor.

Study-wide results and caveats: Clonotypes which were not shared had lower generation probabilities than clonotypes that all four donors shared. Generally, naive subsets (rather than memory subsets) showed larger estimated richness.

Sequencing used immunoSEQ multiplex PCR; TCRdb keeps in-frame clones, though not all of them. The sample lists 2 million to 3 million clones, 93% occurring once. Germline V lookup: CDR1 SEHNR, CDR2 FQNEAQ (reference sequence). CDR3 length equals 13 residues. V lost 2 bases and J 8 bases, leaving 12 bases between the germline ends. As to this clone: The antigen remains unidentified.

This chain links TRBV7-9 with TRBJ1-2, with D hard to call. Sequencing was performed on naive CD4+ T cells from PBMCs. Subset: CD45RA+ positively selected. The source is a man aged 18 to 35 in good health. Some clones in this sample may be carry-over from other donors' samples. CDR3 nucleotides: TGTGCCAGCAGCTTAATGCAGGCCCTCGGCTACACCTTC. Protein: CASSLMQALGYTF.